This TCR beta chain was retrieved from a study of blood T cell repertoires in COVID-19 (dated by TCRdb to 2019 to 2021). In terms of the full investigation: The collaborator samples originated in the United States, Italy and Spain and spanned the acute and convalescent phases of COVID-19. The prospective study material was composed of cDNA or gDNA derived from T cells, B-cell-depleted T cells, or PBMCs. Deeply sampled blood TCRbeta repertoires from subjects exposed to, actively infected with, or recovered from COVID-19 were included in the dataset. A freely available public database, intended as a resource for researchers studying the immune response to SARS-CoV-2, is where the repertoires were released. The samples were drawn from two sources: the first 160 participants of the ongoing ImmuneRACE study, and 1,200 or so subjects contributed by 6 global collaborators. Sample metadata almost always included a de-identified subject ID, COVID-19 status, age in years and sex. Where HLA class I and class II types were available, the types were taken from metadata supplied by the sample provider, not from assay-based typing.

The collaborating institutions used their own protocols to collect whole blood in K2EDTA tubes. Collaborator samples were shipped for TCRbeta analysis as frozen whole blood, isolated PBMCs, or DNA extracted from either sample type. TCRbeta CDR3 regions were amplified from genomic DNA using the immunoSEQ Assay, a bias-controlled multiplex PCR. Under the source paper's analysis protocol: The number of nucleated cells in each sample was estimated by amplification of reference gene primers within the assay. Sequence reads were collapsed and filtered to measure the absolute abundance of every unique TCRbeta CDR3 rearrangement. For each sample, productive Simpson clonality was calculated by taking the square root of Simpson's diversity index across productive rearrangements. The immuneACCESS repertoire file appears here via TCRdb, limited to in-frame rearrangements. These files lack a portion of the clones; in checked studies, under half of the deficit traces to unresolved V genes, and the cause of the others is not known. D and trimming come from the DNA, and the V and J calls and clone size come from that table. A total of around 150,000 clones appear in this sample, around 80% of them only once. Of the sample, around 10% is held by the ten largest clones.

Points the paper makes about the study in general: The quantity of clinical and demographic metadata differed by source and by participant and was supplied without curation.

In regard to this clone: The antigen it recognizes is unknown. The record has no base qualities; no much larger clone is one base away.

CDR1 and CDR2, looked up from the germline V gene, are SGDLS and YYNGEE. The V end gives up 0 bases and the J end 3 bases, leaving 3 bases in the junction not matched to a gene. From its cysteine to its phenylalanine, the CDR3 spans 14 amino acids. The CDR3 DNA has 42 bases and is translated from base 1. The TCR originated in a woman over 75 with active or convalescent COVID-19. Recombination linked TRBV9 to TRBJ2-7, and TRBD2 matches 7 of the central bases. The sequenced sample consisted of peripheral blood. The CDR3 is CASSVGEGLYEQYF. At the DNA level, the sequence is TGTGCCAGCAGCGTAGGGGAGGGACTCTACGAGCAGTACTTC.